A single sample is the source of the 23 T cell receptor beta chains below, sequenced in a study of blood T cell repertoires in COVID-19. Sequencing used immunoSEQ multiplex PCR; TCRdb keeps in-frame clones, though not all of them. This sample yields roughly 300,000 clones, of which about nine tenths are seen a single time; roughly 4% belongs to the top ten. Sequencing was done on a sample of PBMCs or T cells enriched from blood (not recorded which). Receptor source: a man aged 25-40 years who had recovered from COVID-19.

The genes are TRBV23-1 and TRBJ1-1; no clear D. TRBV23-1 is treated as an ORF (open reading frame) with a function not yet certain. This CDR3 spans 17 amino acids. Trimming stripped 3 bases from V and 2 bases from J, with 19 bases between. The DNA of the CDR3 is TGCGCCAGCAGTCAGCGAAGTGGGCCCACCCCCAACACTGAAGCTTTCTTT. Its protein product is CASSQRSGPTPNTEAFF.

This chain connects TRBV6-5 to TRBJ1-4, with a weak D call TRBD1 (5 bases). CDR3 length equals 14 residues. Germline V gives CDR1 MNHEY, CDR2 SVGAGI. V lost 6 bases and J 8 bases, leaving 16 bases between the germline ends. The CDR3 sequence is CASSPLGGGEKLFF. The CDR3 DNA sequence: TGTGCCAGCAGCCCGTTGGGGGGAGGAGAAAAACTGTTTTTT.

This chain links TRBV10-3 with TRBJ1-1; 10 bases agree with TRBD1. The CDR3 has 14 amino acids. V was pared by 5 bases and J by 7 bases, with 7 bases of the junction left unmatched. From germline, CDR1 is ENHRY and CDR2 SYGVKD. CDR3 amino acids: CAISYGTGVGEAFF. In DNA, the CDR3 is TGTGCCATCAGTTACGGGACAGGGGTCGGTGAAGCTTTCTTT.

The genes are TRBV2 and TRBJ1-2, with TRBD1 matching over 7 bases. Trimming cost V 2 bases and J 7 bases; bases outside gene matches: 10. CDR3 length: 15 amino acids. Germline lookup yields CDR1 SNHLY and CDR2 FYNNEI. The CDR3 spells CASSERDSGGGGYTF. For the CDR3, the DNA is TGTGCCAGCAGTGAAAGGGACAGCGGAGGGGGTGGCTACACCTTC.

The chain joins TRBV28 to TRBJ1-5; 7 bases line up with TRBD1. The CDR3 is 15 amino acids. V shed 5 bases, J shed 0 bases, and the junction held 4 bases outside the gene matches. CDR1 MDHEN and CDR2 SYDVKM come from the germline V gene. The CDR3 loop is CASSPTGSSNQPQHF. The CDR3 region has the DNA TGTGCCAGCAGTCCGACAGGGAGTAGCAATCAGCCCCAGCATTTT.

Many counts were recorded for this clone. CDR3 nucleotide sequence: TGTGCCAGCAGTGGGGAGCCGAGGGAGGAAAGCAATCAGCCCCAGCATTTT. This codes for CASSGEPREESNQPQHF. The genes are TRBV6-1 and TRBJ1-5; D remains ambiguous. Trimming removed 4 bases at V and 1 base at J, with 17 bases between. This CDR3 has 17 amino acids. Germline V gives CDR1 MNHNS, CDR2 SASEGT.

The chain couples TRBV13 to TRBJ1-4, with D unresolved. CDR1 and CDR2 from the germline V gene are PRHDT and FYEKMQ (reference sequence). V shed 5 bases and J shed 8 bases, with 18 bases lying between them. The CDR3 is made up of 15 amino acids. The CDR3 is CASSLKTDAREKLFF. The CDR3 DNA reads TGTGCCAGCAGCCTGAAAACCGATGCACGGGAAAAACTGTTTTTT.

The chain uses TRBV27 and TRBJ2-7; the D gene is possibly TRBD2 (5 bases). The germline gives CDR1 MNHEY, CDR2 SMNVEV (reference sequence). The V gene lost 5 bases and the J gene lost 0 bases, with 14 bases spanning the gap. The CDR3 is made up of 15 amino acids. The chain's CDR3 is CASSQAVHLSYEQYF. The CDR3 DNA follows: TGTGCCAGCAGTCAAGCGGTGCACCTCTCCTACGAGCAGTACTTC.

The V gene is TRBV27, the J gene TRBJ1-5; possibly TRBD1 for D (6 bases). The V and J ends lost 2 bases and 4 bases respectively, with 12 bases between them. Germline assignment: CDR1 MNHEY and CDR2 SMNVEV (reference sequence). This CDR3 comprises 15 residues. CDR3 DNA: TGTGCCAGCAGTTTACTACGGACAGCGAATCAGCCCCAGCATTTT. It translates to CASSLLRTANQPQHF.

This chain links TRBV10-1 with TRBJ2-1, with 9 bases aligning to TRBD1. With 2 bases clipped from V and 7 bases from J, the junction kept 6 bases outside the gene matches. Germline CDR1 is WNHNN and CDR2 is SYGVQD (reference sequence). The CDR3 loop spans 15 amino acids. CDR3 in amino acids: CASSEEQGAGNEQFF. The CDR3 DNA sequence: TGCGCCAGCAGTGAGGAACAGGGGGCCGGGAATGAGCAGTTCTTC.

The genes are TRBV18 and TRBJ1-2; D is unresolved. The germline CDR1 and CDR2 sequences are KGHSH and LQKENI. Trimming stripped 2 bases from V and 2 bases from J, with 6 bases between. CDR3 length: 13 amino acids. The CDR3 protein is CASSPTENYGYTF. The CDR3 region has the DNA TGTGCCAGCTCACCAACAGAAAACTATGGCTACACCTTC.

The CDR3 protein is CASSTGPRGSGNTIYF. The CDR3, as DNA: TGCGCCAGCAGTACCGGCCCCCGGGGCTCTGGAAACACCATATATTTT. This chain links TRBV10-2 with TRBJ1-3; D is unresolved. This CDR3 spans 16 amino acids. Trimming pared 5 bases from V and 0 bases from J, leaving 14 bases between. From germline, CDR1 is WSHSY and CDR2 SAAADI.

This rearrangement joins TRBV7-2 to TRBJ2-5; TRBD2 matches 12 bases. The junction had 14 bases not matched to a gene; V was cut back by 7 bases and J by 5 bases. The CDR3 runs 17 residues. Germline V gene data show CDR1 as SGHTA and CDR2 as FQGNSA. Written as DNA, the CDR3 is TGTGCCAGCACCCCGGGGGGACTAGCGGGCTGGGTGGAGACCCAGTACTTC. This encodes CASTPGGLAGWVETQYF.

The rearrangement uses TRBV7-2 and TRBJ2-5, with D perhaps matching TRBD1 (6 bases). This CDR3 spans 15 amino acids. Trimming removed 0 bases at V and 1 base at J, with 9 bases between. Germline V gene lookup returns CDR1 SGHTA and CDR2 FQGNSA. The CDR3, as DNA: TGTGCCAGCAGCTTAGCGAACAGGGTCCAAGAGACCCAGTACTTC. It specifies CASSLANRVQETQYF. The full variable domain, rest sourced from reference TRBV7-2 and TRBJ2-5, is GAGVSQSPSNKVTEKGKDVELRCDPISGHTALYWYRQSLGQGLEFLIYFQGNSAPDKSGLPSDRFSAERTGGSVSTLTIQRTQQEDSAVYLCASSLANRVQETQYFGPGTRLLVL.

The chain couples TRBV7-2 to TRBJ1-6; 7 bases match TRBD1. V lost 6 bases and J lost 12; bases outside the gene matches: 5. The CDR3 sequence is 12 residues long. Germline CDR1 and CDR2: SGHTA and FQGNSA. The CDR3 DNA is TGTGCCAGCAGTCTAGACAGGGAACCCCTCCACTTT. Encoded protein: CASSLDREPLHF.

This sequence joins TRBV5-1 and TRBJ1-4; tentative D call: TRBD1 (6 bases). Trimming removed 2 bases from V and 4 bases from J, with 15 bases in between. This CDR3 is 16 amino acids long. Germline loops: CDR1 SGHRS, CDR2 YFSETQ. The CDR3 nucleotides read TGCGCCAGCAGCTTTACTGGACAGCCTAGTAATGAAAAACTGTTTTTT. The encoded protein is CASSFTGQPSNEKLFF. Together with reference TRBV5-1 and TRBJ1-4, the CDR3 gives the full variable domain: KAGVTQTPRYLIKTRGQQVTLSCSPISGHRSVSWYQQTPGQGLQFLFEYFSETQRNKGNFPGRFSGRQFSNSRSEMNVSTLELGDSALYLCASSFTGQPSNEKLFFGSGTQLSVL.

This clone has only a few counts. This chain links TRBV7-6 with TRBJ2-1; the match to TRBD2 covers 9 bases. CDR3 length equals 17 residues. Unmatched junction bases numbered 18, after V lost 8 bases and J lost 7 bases. The germline CDR1 and CDR2 sequences are SGHVS and FNYEAQ. The CDR3 region has the DNA TGTGCCAGCTGCCACCCCGGGGCCAGCGGGAGGTGTAATGAGCAGTTCTTC. Its protein product is CASCHPGASGRCNEQFF.

This clone was observed a single time. The chain is built from TRBV30 and TRBJ1-3, with D perhaps TRBD1 (5 bases). The V gene's germline CDR1 is GTSNPN and CDR2 SVGIG (reference sequence). V lost 2 bases, J lost 7 bases, and 12 bases lay in between. The CDR3 has 13 residues. The CDR3 DNA sequence: TGTGCCTGGAGTCCCAGGGCCAGCAACACCATATATTTT. Amino acids: CAWSPRASNTIYF.

This chain joins TRBV11-2 and TRBJ2-7, with TRBD2 matching 11 bases. The CDR3 consists of 15 residues. CDR1 is SGHAT, CDR2 FQNNGV, per germline. Trimming at V came to 0 bases and at J to 4 bases, leaving 2 bases not matched to a gene. CDR3 sequence reads: CASSLEASGRYEQYF. CDR3 in DNA: TGTGCCAGCAGCTTAGAGGCTAGCGGGAGGTACGAGCAGTACTTC. Full variable domain (outside the CDR3, taken from reference TRBV11-2 and TRBJ2-7): EAGVAQSPRYKIIEKRQSVAFWCNPISGHATLYWYQQILGQGPKLLIQFQNNGVVDDSQLPKDRFSAERLKGVDSTLKIQPAKLEDSAVYLCASSLEASGRYEQYFGPGTRLTVT.

This clone occurred a few times. The chain is built from TRBV5-6 and TRBJ1-2, with D maybe TRBD1 (5 bases). Germline CDR1 and CDR2: SGHDT and YYEEEE. CDR3 length equals 16 residues. Trimming pared 4 bases from V and 4 bases from J, leaving 20 bases between. CDR3 sequence reads: CASSGRLTEALYGYTF. The CDR3 DNA reads as TGTGCCAGCAGCGGCAGATTGACAGAGGCCCTCTATGGCTACACCTTC. Together with reference TRBV5-6 and TRBJ1-2, the CDR3 gives the full variable domain: DAGVTQSPTHLIKTRGQQVTLRCSPKSGHDTVSWYQQALGQGPQFIFQYYEEEERQRGNFPDRFSGHQFPNYSSELNVNALLLGDSALYLCASSGRLTEALYGYTFGSGTRLTVV.

The V and J genes are TRBV5-8 and TRBJ2-1; the D is unclear. The CDR3 sequence is 13 residues long. The germline gives CDR1 SGHTS, CDR2 YDEGEE. V lost 3 bases, J lost 1 base, and 5 bases lay in between. The CDR3 DNA follows: TGTGCCAGCAGCTCCCATTCCTACAATGAGCAGTTCTTC. Translation gives CASSSHSYNEQFF.

This chain links TRBV28 with TRBJ1-5; D is perhaps TRBD1 (6 bases). V shed 6 bases and J shed 3 bases, with 12 bases lying between them. This CDR3 is 14 amino acids long. Germline values: CDR1 MDHEN, CDR2 SYDVKM. The CDR3 DNA sequence: TGTGCCAGCAGCCTGACAGGATCCAATCAGCCCCAGCATTTT. Translation gives CASSLTGSNQPQHF.

For this clone: An end of the junction does not agree with germline; a read error may underlie this. The chain recombines TRBV7-7 with TRBJ2-5; 10 bases are shared with TRBD1. The CDR3 loop spans 15 amino acids. Germline-derived CDR1 and CDR2 are SSHAT and FNYEAQ (reference sequence). DNA for the CDR3: TGTGCTAGCAGCATATCGACAGGGGGCTGGGAGACCCAGTACTTC. Translated: CASSISTGGWETQYF.